The table lists the clone carrying this T cell receptor (beta chain) with many counts. This sample is drawn from a study of neurological immune-mediated disorders. TCRdb independently ran MiXCR on the 5' RACE reads; one entry per CDR3 protein. The repertoire holds about 55,000 distinct CDR3 sequences, with over 3.5% as singletons. V gave up 3 bases and J gave up 0 bases; unmatched junction bases: 6. The CDR3 has 18 amino acids. Germline CDR1 reads MGHRA; CDR2 reads YSYEKL. The TCR comes from a woman aged 40 to 50 with multiple sclerosis. The sequenced sample consisted of CD4+ T cells from blood. The chain has TRBV4-1 and TRBJ2-6; TRBD2 matches at 9 bases. The CDR3 reads CASSHPAGGSSGANVLTF. In nucleotides, the CDR3 is TGCGCCAGCAGCCACCCAGCGGGGGGTAGCTCTGGGGCCAACGTCCTGACTTTC.